A selection of T cell receptor beta chains follows, all from one sample in a study of cytomegalovirus exposure and HLA in healthy donors. The method was immunoSEQ multiplex PCR; TCRdb's version includes in-frame clones alone and lacks a portion of them. The sample gives 95,000 to 120,000 clones, about 77% of which show up once; about 5% is in the top ten. Sequencing was done on a sample of PBMCs. The receptor set was obtained from a woman aged 30 to 39 in good health and CMV-seropositive. CDR3s include the opening cysteine and the closing phenylalanine or tryptophan. Each record gives: clone size, J gene, V gene, D gene, CDR3 protein, CDR3 DNA. The D gene is left open where the match is weak. Clone size is given for some rows only: seen once, a few or many times, or a class if the clone is expanded.

>NA|TRBJ1-1|TRBV11-3|NA
CASSDTPENGEAFF
TGTGCCAGCAGCGATACTCCCGAGAACGGTGAAGCTTTCTTT
>NA|TRBJ1-4|TRBV10-1|NA
CASSESPTDLNEKLFF
TGCGCCAGCAGTGAATCCCCTACAGACCTGAATGAAAAACTGTTTTTT
>NA|TRBJ1-5|TRBV5-1|NA
CASSTDGNQPQHF
TGCGCCAGCAGCACAGACGGAAATCAGCCCCAGCATTTT
>NA|TRBJ1-3|TRBV25-1|TRBD1
CASSPIGQGAGNTIYF
TGTGCCAGCAGTCCAATTGGACAGGGGGCTGGAAACACCATATATTTT
>NA|TRBJ2-7|TRBV4-1|NA
CASSQPTAYSYEQYF
TGCGCCAGCAGCCAACCTACAGCTTATTCCTACGAGCAGTACTTC
>NA|TRBJ1-1|TRBV4-1|NA
CASRGILRGTEAFF
TGCGCCAGCAGAGGGATTCTCAGGGGCACTGAAGCTTTCTTT
>NA|TRBJ2-7|TRBV6-1|TRBD2
CASIGGGAYEQYF
TGTGCCAGCATTGGCGGGGGGGCCTACGAGCAGTACTTC
>NA|TRBJ2-1|TRBV19|NA
CASSILPGTSSYNEQFF
TGTGCCAGTAGTATACTTCCGGGGACAAGCTCCTACAATGAGCAGTTCTTC
>NA|TRBJ1-5|TRBV5-5|TRBD1
CASSADRGGGQPQHF
TGTGCCAGCAGTGCGGACAGGGGCGGTGGACAGCCCCAGCATTTT
>NA|TRBJ1-2|TRBV10-2|TRBD1
CASSETSGTGGWYGYTF
TGCGCCAGCAGTGAAACATCCGGGACAGGGGGCTGGTATGGCTACACCTTC
>NA|TRBJ2-3|TRBV9|TRBD2
CASSTRLAGGRGGSIDTQYF
TGTGCCAGCAGCACCCGACTAGCGGGAGGTCGTGGTGGGTCGATCGATACGCAGTATTTT
>NA|TRBJ1-5|TRBV2|TRBD1
CSSSEGGPVNQPQHF
TGTTCCAGCAGTGAAGGGGGCCCCGTCAATCAGCCCCAGCATTTT
>few|TRBJ1-1|TRBV29-1|NA
CSVEGQIMNTEAFF
TGCAGCGTTGAGGGGCAGATTATGAACACTGAAGCTTTCTTT
>NA|TRBJ1-1|TRBV18|NA
CASSLGQGITEAFF
TGTGCCAGCTCACTAGGGCAGGGGATCACTGAAGCTTTCTTT
>NA|TRBJ2-5|TRBV10-3|TRBD2
CAISESLWGGIQETQYF
TGTGCCATCAGTGAATCTTTGTGGGGGGGGATCCAAGAGACCCAGTACTTC
>NA|TRBJ2-7|TRBV7-9|TRBD1
CASSDRAGTGSYEQYF
TGTGCCAGCAGCGACCGAGCGGGGACAGGGTCATACGAGCAGTACTTC
>NA|TRBJ2-7|TRBV10-1|NA
CASSEGQGEQYF
TGCGCCAGCAGTGAAGGGCAGGGCGAGCAGTACTTC
>NA|TRBJ1-2|TRBV5-8|TRBD1
CASILAGGYGYTF
TGTGCCAGCATCCTAGCAGGGGGCTATGGCTACACCTTC
>NA|TRBJ1-4|TRBV30|NA
CAWKGIASRNEKLFF
TGTGCCTGGAAAGGTATCGCCTCGCGGAATGAAAAACTGTTTTTT
>NA|TRBJ1-2|TRBV7-9|TRBD1
CASRAGGAPGGYTF
TGTGCCAGCAGAGCAGGGGGCGCCCCCGGTGGCTACACCTTC
>NA|TRBJ2-1|TRBV5-1|NA
CASSLAGVAEYNEQFF
TGCGCCAGCAGCTTGGCCGGGGTAGCGGAGTACAATGAGCAGTTCTTC
>NA|TRBJ2-2|TRBV2|NA
CASSASTNTGELFF
TGTGCCAGCAGTGCGAGTACGAACACCGGGGAGCTGTTTTTT
>many|TRBJ2-7|TRBV2|TRBD2
CASRGASGGFEQYF
TGTGCCTCAAGGGGGGCTAGCGGGGGGTTCGAGCAGTACTTC
>few|TRBJ1-2|TRBV19|NA
CASSIDINYGYTF
TGTGCCAGTAGTATCGACATAAACTATGGCTACACCTTC
>once|TRBJ2-3|TRBV6-5|NA
CASTYRREGTQYF
TGTGCCAGCACCTACAGGCGGGAAGGTACGCAGTATTTT
>NA|TRBJ1-1|TRBV6-6|NA
CASTSTGTEAFF
TGTGCCAGCACCTCGACCGGGACTGAAGCTTTCTTT
>NA|TRBJ2-3|TRBV6-5|TRBD2
CASSLKREGLADTQYF
TGTGCCAGCAGTTTGAAGCGGGAGGGCCTGGCAGATACGCAGTATTTT
>once|TRBJ1-1|TRBV5-1|NA
CASSLSTGNTEAFF
TGCGCCAGCAGCTTATCAACAGGGAACACTGAAGCTTTCTTT
>NA|TRBJ2-7|TRBV4-1|TRBD2
CASSPTSGGFYEQYF
TGCGCCAGCAGCCCCACTAGCGGGGGGTTCTACGAGCAGTACTTC
>few|TRBJ1-2|TRBV9|NA
CASFGHRQGGYTF
TGTGCCAGCTTTGGGCATAGACAAGGTGGCTACACCTTC
>NA|TRBJ1-3|TRBV13|NA
CASSLGRPGGNSGNTIYF
TGTGCCAGCAGCTTAGGGAGACCGGGGGGGAACTCTGGAAACACCATATATTTT
>NA|TRBJ2-2|TRBV11-2|TRBD2
CASSSRRLAGVWDTGELFF
TGTGCCAGCAGCTCTAGGAGACTAGCGGGAGTCTGGGATACCGGGGAGCTGTTTTTT
>NA|TRBJ1-5|TRBV19|NA
CASSALPDQPQHF
TGTGCCAGTAGTGCATTGCCGGATCAGCCCCAGCATTTT
>few|TRBJ1-1|TRBV10-3|TRBD1
CAIRGQGTNTEAFF
TGTGCCATCAGGGGACAGGGAACGAACACTGAAGCTTTCTTT
>NA|TRBJ2-6|TRBV5-1|NA
CASSFGGSGANVLTF
TGCGCCAGCAGCTTCGGCGGCTCTGGGGCCAACGTCCTGACTTTC
>once|TRBJ2-1|TRBV25-1|NA
CASRGAGSGKHSYNEQFF
TGTGCCAGCAGGGGGGCAGGGTCCGGAAAGCACTCCTACAATGAGCAGTTCTTC
>NA|TRBJ2-7|TRBV2|NA
CASGGGLGGLSEQYF
TGTGCCAGCGGGGGGGGATTGGGGGGCCTGAGTGAGCAGTACTTC
>few|TRBJ1-4|TRBV19|NA
CASSRQGFGEKLFF
TGTGCCAGTAGTAGGCAGGGGTTTGGTGAAAAACTGTTTTTT
>NA|TRBJ1-4|TRBV19|NA
CASSIDIPRSREKLFF
TGTGCCAGTAGTATAGATATCCCGAGGTCACGAGAAAAACTGTTTTTT
>NA|TRBJ2-2|TRBV11-3|NA
CASSSTGYLGGELFF
TGTGCCAGCAGCTCCACAGGGTACCTCGGTGGGGAGCTGTTTTTT
>NA|TRBJ2-3|TRBV18|TRBD2
CASSPTRGVRADTQYF
TGTGCCAGCTCACCCACACGGGGGGTTCGGGCAGATACGCAGTATTTT
>NA|TRBJ1-1|TRBV5-6|NA
CASSRREALSNTEAFF
TGTGCCAGCAGCCGCAGGGAGGCCCTATCGAACACTGAAGCTTTCTTT
>NA|TRBJ1-2|TRBV14|TRBD1
CASSRDRNYYGYTF
TGTGCCAGCAGCCGGGACAGAAATTACTATGGCTACACCTTC
>NA|TRBJ1-1|TRBV2|NA
CASSNTNTEAFF
TGTGCCAGCAGTAACACGAACACTGAAGCTTTCTTT
>NA|TRBJ1-2|TRBV18|NA
CASSTDAGAADYGYTF
TGTGCCAGCTCTACGGATGCAGGGGCAGCGGACTATGGCTACACCTTC
>NA|TRBJ2-3|TRBV10-3|NA
CAIKGSGTDTQYF
TGTGCCATCAAGGGCAGCGGAACAGATACGCAGTATTTT
>NA|TRBJ2-7|TRBV14|TRBD1
CASSSLPGQGTPYEQYF
TGTGCCAGCAGCTCACTTCCGGGACAGGGGACTCCCTACGAGCAGTACTTC
>few|TRBJ1-2|TRBV19|NA
CASSISPDGIYGYTF
TGTGCCAGTAGTATTTCGCCGGACGGGATCTATGGCTACACCTTC
>NA|TRBJ1-2|TRBV13|TRBD1
CASSPTQGANYGYTF
TGTGCCAGCAGCCCAACCCAGGGGGCTAACTATGGCTACACCTTC
>NA|TRBJ1-3|TRBV7-2|NA
CASRQPSTGNTIYF
TGTGCCAGCAGACAACCCTCAACTGGAAACACCATATATTTT
>few|TRBJ1-1|TRBV25-1|TRBD1
CASTGTGGRNTEAFF
TGTGCCAGCACCGGGACAGGGGGCCGGAACACTGAAGCTTTCTTT
>few|TRBJ2-2|TRBV2|NA
CASRTGFTGELFF
TGTGCCAGCAGAACAGGTTTCACCGGGGAGCTGTTTTTT
>once|TRBJ2-5|TRBV6-4|TRBD2
CASSGAPSSGGPSQYF
TGTGCCAGCAGTGGGGCCCCGTCCAGCGGGGGGCCTTCCCAGTACTTC
>once|TRBJ1-4|TRBV11-3|TRBD1
CASSLAVSTGFYEKLFF
TGTGCCAGCAGCTTAGCCGTATCGACAGGGTTTTATGAAAAACTGTTTTTT